These T cell receptor beta chains were read from a single sample in a study of blood T cell repertoires in COVID-19. Produced via immunoSEQ multiplex PCR; TCRdb's table is partial and in-frame only. The sample has 130,000 to 150,000 clones; 75% to 90% are singletons. Sequencing was carried out using PBMCs or T cells enriched from blood (not recorded which). The source of these receptors is a woman between 40 and 50 years old who had been exposed to COVID-19. The CDR3 runs from the conserved cysteine through the conserved F or W. Each record gives: V gene, clone size, J gene, D gene, CDR3 protein, CDR3 DNA. A D gene is named only where the DNA matches it firmly. Clone size is stated in some rows and not others, as once, few, many or a class when expanded.

V: TRBV29-1
size: NA
J: TRBJ2-1
D: TRBD2
CDR3: CSVEDGGGSGSGNEQFF
DNA: TGCAGCGTTGAAGATGGCGGCGGGAGCGGGAGTGGGAATGAGCAGTTCTTC

V: TRBV12-3/TRBV12-4
size: NA
J: TRBJ2-7
D: TRBD2
CDR3: CASSLGGPGQYF
DNA: TGTGCCAGCAGTTTGGGAGGGCCCGGGCAGTACTTC

V: TRBV19
size: NA
J: TRBJ1-1
D: TRBD1
CDR3: CASSIGQGVNTEAFF
DNA: TGTGCCAGTAGTATCGGACAGGGCGTGAACACTGAAGCTTTCTTT

V: TRBV5-1
size: NA
J: TRBJ1-1
D: NA
CDR3: CASSLATENTEAFF
DNA: TGCGCCAGCAGCTTGGCCACAGAGAACACTGAAGCTTTCTTT

V: TRBV19
size: NA
J: TRBJ1-1
D: NA
CDR3: CASSSLSGTEAFF
DNA: TGTGCCAGTAGTAGTCTTAGTGGCACTGAAGCTTTCTTT

V: TRBV4-1
size: NA
J: TRBJ1-6
D: NA
CDR3: CASSPRTKNSPLHF
DNA: TGCGCCAGCAGCCCCCGGACTAAGAATTCACCCCTCCACTTT

V: TRBV7-9
size: NA
J: TRBJ1-1
D: NA
CDR3: CASSPQGRVNTEAFF
DNA: TGTGCCAGCAGCCCCCAGGGGCGGGTGAACACTGAAGCTTTCTTT

V: TRBV9
size: NA
J: TRBJ2-1
D: TRBD2
CDR3: CASSPILAGGPQFF
DNA: TGTGCCAGCAGCCCAATCCTAGCGGGGGGGCCGCAGTTCTTC

V: TRBV28
size: NA
J: TRBJ1-5
D: NA
CDR3: CASSLQQSNQPQHF
DNA: TGTGCCAGCAGTTTACAACAAAGCAATCAGCCCCAGCATTTT

V: TRBV14
size: NA
J: TRBJ2-7
D: NA
CDR3: CASSQEEIYEQYF
DNA: TGTGCCAGCAGCCAAGAGGAGATCTACGAGCAGTACTTC

V: TRBV7-9
size: NA
J: TRBJ2-7
D: NA
CDR3: CASSRLLSYEQYF
DNA: TGTGCCAGCAGCCGACTGCTGTCCTACGAGCAGTACTTC

V: TRBV3-1/TRBV3-2
size: NA
J: TRBJ2-3
D: NA
CDR3: CASSLGVGTQYF
DNA: TGTGCCAGCAGCCTGGGAGTCGGGACGCAGTATTTT

V: TRBV7-9
size: NA
J: TRBJ2-1
D: NA
CDR3: CANDVGAGGSNEQFF
DNA: TGTGCCAACGACGTGGGGGCCGGGGGGTCCAATGAGCAGTTCTTC

V: TRBV7-3
size: NA
J: TRBJ1-1
D: TRBD1
CDR3: CASSYRTGSNTEAFF
DNA: TGTGCCAGCAGCTACCGGACAGGAAGTAACACTGAAGCTTTCTTT

V: TRBV25-1
size: NA
J: TRBJ1-5
D: TRBD1
CDR3: CASTLAGGKQPQHF
DNA: TGTGCCAGCACCCTCGCAGGGGGGAAGCAGCCCCAGCATTTT

V: TRBV9
size: once
J: TRBJ2-5
D: NA
CDR3: CASSVVGGYPQETQYF
DNA: TGTGCCAGCAGCGTGGTCGGGGGATACCCGCAAGAGACCCAGTACTTC